This TCR beta chain was identified in a study of T cell changes during pregnancy in multiple sclerosis. Only in-frame clones appear in the TCRdb table, and some are missing; sequencing was by immunoSEQ multiplex PCR. The sample lists approximately 70,000 clones; approximately 92% were seen once. The V segment lost 4 bases and the J segment 1 base; nucleotides outside the gene matches: 11. Germline CDR1 is SGHRS and CDR2 is YFSETQ. This CDR3 has 16 residues. This chain uses TRBV5-1 with TRBJ2-7; TRBD1 matches 7 bases. The origin of this receptor is a female donor with multiple sclerosis, enrolled in a pregnancy study. This specimen was peripheral blood, taken in the third trimester of pregnancy. The DNA for the CDR3 is TGCGCCAGCAGCCTGAGACAGGGTTTAGCGTCCTACGAGCAGTACTTC. It specifies CASSLRQGLASYEQYF.